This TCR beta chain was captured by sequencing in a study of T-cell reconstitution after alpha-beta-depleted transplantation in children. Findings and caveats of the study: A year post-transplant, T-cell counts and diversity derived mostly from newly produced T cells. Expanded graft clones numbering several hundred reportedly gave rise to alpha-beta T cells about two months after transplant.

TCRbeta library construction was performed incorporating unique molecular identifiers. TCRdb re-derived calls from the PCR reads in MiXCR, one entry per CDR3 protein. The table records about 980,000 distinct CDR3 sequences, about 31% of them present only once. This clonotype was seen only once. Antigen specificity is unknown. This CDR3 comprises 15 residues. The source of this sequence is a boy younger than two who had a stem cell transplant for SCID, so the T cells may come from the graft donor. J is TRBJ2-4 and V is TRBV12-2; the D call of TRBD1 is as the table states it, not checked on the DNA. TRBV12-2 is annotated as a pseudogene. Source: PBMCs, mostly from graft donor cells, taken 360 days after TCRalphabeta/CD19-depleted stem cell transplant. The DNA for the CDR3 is TGTGCAAGTCGCCAAGGGGGAAAAATGGGGAACATTCAGTACTTC. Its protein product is CASRQGGKMGNIQYF.